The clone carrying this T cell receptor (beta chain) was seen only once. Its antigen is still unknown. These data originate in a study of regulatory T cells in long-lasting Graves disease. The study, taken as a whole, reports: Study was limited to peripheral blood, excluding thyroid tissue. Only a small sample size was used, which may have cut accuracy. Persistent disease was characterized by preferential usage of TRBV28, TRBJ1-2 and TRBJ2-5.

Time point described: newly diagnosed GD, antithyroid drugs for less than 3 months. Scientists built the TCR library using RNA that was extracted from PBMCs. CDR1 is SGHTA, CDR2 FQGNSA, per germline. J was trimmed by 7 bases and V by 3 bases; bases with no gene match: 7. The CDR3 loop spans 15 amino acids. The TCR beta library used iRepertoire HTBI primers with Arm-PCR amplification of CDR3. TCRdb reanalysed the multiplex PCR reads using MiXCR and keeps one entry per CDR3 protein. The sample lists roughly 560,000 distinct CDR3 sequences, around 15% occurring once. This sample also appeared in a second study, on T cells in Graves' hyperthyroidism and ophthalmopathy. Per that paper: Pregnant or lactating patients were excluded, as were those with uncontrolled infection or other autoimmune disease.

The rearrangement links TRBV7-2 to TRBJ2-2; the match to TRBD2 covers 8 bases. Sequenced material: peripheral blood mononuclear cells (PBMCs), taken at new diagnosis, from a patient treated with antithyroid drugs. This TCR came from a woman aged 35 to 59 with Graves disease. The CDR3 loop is CASSFTGGQDGELFF. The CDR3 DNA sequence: TGTGCCAGCAGCTTTACGGGGGGGCAGGACGGGGAGCTGTTTTTT. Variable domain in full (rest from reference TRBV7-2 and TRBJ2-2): GAGVSQSPSNKVTEKGKDVELRCDPISGHTALYWYRQSLGQGLEFLIYFQGNSAPDKSGLPSDRFSAERTGGSVSTLTIQRTQQEDSAVYLCASSFTGGQDGELFFGEGSRLTVL.